Here is one TCR beta chain with its context. In the original processing: Counts of nucleated cells, estimated from reference gene primer amplification, were obtained. Sequencing used immunoSEQ multiplex PCR; TCRdb keeps in-frame clones, though not all of them. The DNA was the basis for D and trimming; V, J and clone size are from that table. The sample lists 52,000 or so clones; over 80% were seen once. Trimming took 0 bases from V and 4 from J, leaving 13 bases between them. Germline V CDR1 and CDR2: SGHRS, YFSETQ. The CDR3 runs to 16 residues. This record comes from a study of blood T cell repertoires in COVID-19. About the study: Samples of COVID-19 (acute and convalescent) were obtained from the United States, Italy and Spain. PBMCs, B-cell-depleted T cells, or T cells were the source of the cDNA or gDNA that made up the material.

The clonotype was recovered from a man aged 35 to 55 with acute or convalescent COVID-19. Sequencing was done on a sample of peripheral blood. The V call is TRBV5-1, the J call TRBJ1-4, with D possibly matching TRBD1 (6 bases). The CDR3 DNA sequence: TGCGCCAGCAGCTTGGAAGGGGGAAAGATTAATGAAAAACTGTTTTTT. Its translation is CASSLEGGKINEKLFF.